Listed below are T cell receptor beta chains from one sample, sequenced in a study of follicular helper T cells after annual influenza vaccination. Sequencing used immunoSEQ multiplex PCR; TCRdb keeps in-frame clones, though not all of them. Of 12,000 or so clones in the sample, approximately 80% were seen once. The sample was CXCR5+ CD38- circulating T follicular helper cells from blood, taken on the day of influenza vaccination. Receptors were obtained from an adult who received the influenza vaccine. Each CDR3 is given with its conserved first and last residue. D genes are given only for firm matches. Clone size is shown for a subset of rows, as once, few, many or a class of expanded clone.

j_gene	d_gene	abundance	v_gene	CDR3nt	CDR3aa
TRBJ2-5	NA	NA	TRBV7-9	TGTGCCAGCAGCATCCGCCAAGAGACCCAGTACTTC	CASSIRQETQYF
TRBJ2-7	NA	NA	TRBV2	TGTGCCAGCAGTGAAGCGGGCGGGACAGCCTACGAGCAGTACTTC	CASSEAGGTAYEQYF
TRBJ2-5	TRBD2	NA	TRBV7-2	TGTGCCAGCAGCTTAAGCGGGGGGGCGGAGACCCAGTACTTC	CASSLSGGAETQYF
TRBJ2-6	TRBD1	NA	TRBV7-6	TGTGCCAGCAGCTTGGTTACCGGGACAGCGCCCTCTGGGGCCAACGTCCTGACTTTC	CASSLVTGTAPSGANVLTF
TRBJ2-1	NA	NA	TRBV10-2	TGCGCCAGCGAGGGCTACGGGGAGCAGTTCTTC	CASEGYGEQFF
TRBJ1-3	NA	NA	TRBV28	TGTGCCAGCAGTTCCGGGAACCTTGGAAACACCATATATTTT	CASSSGNLGNTIYF
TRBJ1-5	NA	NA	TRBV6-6	TGTGCCAGCAGTTACTACCAAGATCAGCCCCAGCATTTT	CASSYYQDQPQHF
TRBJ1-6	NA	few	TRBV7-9	TGTGCCAGCAGCTTAAGAGGGTTCGAATCACCCCTCCACTTT	CASSLRGFESPLHF
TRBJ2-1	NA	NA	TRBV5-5	TGTGCCAGCAGCCCCATTGCGGGGAGCTCCTACAATGAGCAGTTCTTC	CASSPIAGSSYNEQFF
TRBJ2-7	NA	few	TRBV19	TGTGCCAGTAGTAGCGGGGGGACAGCCTCCTACGAGCAGTACTTC	CASSSGGTASYEQYF
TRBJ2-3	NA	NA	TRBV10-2	TGCGCCAGCTGGAGGGAGACAGATACGCAGTATTTT	CASWRETDTQYF
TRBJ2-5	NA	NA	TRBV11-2	TGTGCCAGCAGCTTACTGATACAAGAGACCCAGTACTTC	CASSLLIQETQYF
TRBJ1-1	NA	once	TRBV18	TGTGCCAGCTCCCCCGGGGGGGGGACCACTGAAGCTTTCTTT	CASSPGGGTTEAFF
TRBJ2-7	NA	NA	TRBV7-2	TGTGCCAGCAGCCCAGAAATTAGCTCCTACGAGCAGTACTTC	CASSPEISSYEQYF
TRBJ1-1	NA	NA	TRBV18	TGTGCCAGCTCACCACCCGGCAGGTACACTGAAGCTTTCTTT	CASSPPGRYTEAFF
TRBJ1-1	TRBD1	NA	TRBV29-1	TGCAGCGCCCAGGGACAGGGTTACACTGAAGCTTTCTTT	CSAQGQGYTEAFF
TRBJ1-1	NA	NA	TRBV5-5	TGTGCCAGCAGCTTGGAGGCCTCCACTGAAGCTTTCTTT	CASSLEASTEAFF
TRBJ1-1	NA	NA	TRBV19	TGTGCCAGTAGTATAGATCTGCTTTTCACTGAAGCTTTCTTT	CASSIDLLFTEAFF